This TCR beta chain is drawn from a study of response to subunit inactivated influenza vaccine. Study observations and caveats: The authors offered the suggestion that each seasonal influenza vaccination recruits few new T cells.

TCRdb itself ran the RT-PCR reads through MiXCR, one entry per CDR3 protein. The sample yields 590,000 or so distinct CDR3 sequences, about 14% seen once. The sample holds a few counts of this clonotype. Antigen: not known. The CDR3 runs to 17 residues. Per the germline V gene, CDR1 is LGHNA and CDR2 is YSLEER. The junction had 10 bases not matched to a gene; V was cut back by 0 bases and J by 3 bases. Sequences were derived from PBMCs from blood, sampled 14 to 15 days before vaccination. The chain combines TRBV4-3 with TRBJ2-7; TRBD2 aligns across 8 bases. This clonotype originated in a man aged 45-65 years who received an inactivated influenza vaccine. The CDR3 sequence: CASSQDFVREANYEQYF. For the CDR3, the DNA is TGCGCCAGCAGCCAAGATTTCGTGCGGGAGGCCAACTACGAGCAGTACTTC.